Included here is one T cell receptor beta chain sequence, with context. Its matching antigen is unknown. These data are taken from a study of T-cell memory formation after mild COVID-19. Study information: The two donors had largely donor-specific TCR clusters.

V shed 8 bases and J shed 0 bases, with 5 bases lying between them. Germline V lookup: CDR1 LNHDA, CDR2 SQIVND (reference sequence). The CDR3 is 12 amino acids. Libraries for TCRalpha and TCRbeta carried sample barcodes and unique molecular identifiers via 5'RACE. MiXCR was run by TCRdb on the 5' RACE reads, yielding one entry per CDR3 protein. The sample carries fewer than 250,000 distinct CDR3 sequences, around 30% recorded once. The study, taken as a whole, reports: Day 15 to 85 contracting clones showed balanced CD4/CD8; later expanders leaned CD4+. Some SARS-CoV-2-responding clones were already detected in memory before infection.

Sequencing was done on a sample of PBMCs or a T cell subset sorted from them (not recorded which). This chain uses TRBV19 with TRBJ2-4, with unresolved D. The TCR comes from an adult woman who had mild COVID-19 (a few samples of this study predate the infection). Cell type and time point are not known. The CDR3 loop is CASSIAKNIQYF. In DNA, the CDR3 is TGTGCCAGTTCAATAGCCAAAAACATTCAGTACTTC.